This entry concerns a single T cell receptor (beta chain). Sequencing was performed with immunoSEQ multiplex PCR; in TCRdb, only in-frame clones are kept and a portion is missing. Of around 160,000 clones in the sample, around 90% were seen once. These data are taken from a study of cytomegalovirus exposure and HLA in healthy donors. V was pared by 2 bases and J by 4 bases, with 6 bases between. Germline V CDR1 and CDR2: KGHSH, LQKENI. The CDR3 contains 14 residues. This sequence joins TRBV18 and TRBJ2-6; D perhaps matches TRBD1 (5 bases). The receptor was derived from a woman in her late teens or twenties in good health and CMV-seropositive. Sequencing was performed on PBMCs. Here the CDR3 reads CASSPRGGANVLTF. The CDR3 bases are TGTGCCAGCTCACCAAGGGGAGGGGCCAACGTCCTGACTTTC.